This T cell receptor beta chain was found in a study of blood T cell repertoires in COVID-19. TCRdb's table, derived via immunoSEQ multiplex PCR, lists solely in-frame clones and lacks some. The sample includes fewer than 350,000 clones, 75% to 90% of them seen just once. CDR1 is SGHTS and CDR2 is YDEGEE in the germline V gene. Trimming removed 2 bases at V and 0 bases at J, with 5 bases between. The CDR3 is 14 amino acids. The sample consisted of PBMCs or T cells enriched from blood (not recorded which). This clonotype was obtained from a woman in her twenties or thirties who had been exposed to COVID-19. This rearrangement joins TRBV5-8 to TRBJ1-4; D is undetermined. The CDR3 loop reads CASSFHATNEKLFF. DNA of the CDR3: TGTGCCAGCAGCTTTCATGCAACTAATGAAAAACTGTTTTTT.